The 21 T cell receptor beta chains below all came from one sample that was sequenced in a study of shared clonotypes between healthy human individuals. The protocol was immunoSEQ multiplex PCR, while the TCRdb copy is restricted to in-frame clones and leaves out a portion. This table holds over a million clones, 95% to 97% found once. Sequencing was done on a sample of naive CD4+ T cells sorted from blood. Subset of the sample: CD45RA+ positively selected. The receptors originated from a man aged 25 to 40 in good health.

The rearrangement links TRBV7-9 to TRBJ2-2; D call uncertain. Trimming shortened V by 3 bases and J by 6 bases, and 8 bases separated the two germline ends. In germline, CDR1 is SEHNR, CDR2 FQNEAQ (reference sequence). The CDR3 loop spans 13 amino acids. CDR3: CASSLLGPGELFF. CDR3 nucleotides: TGTGCCAGCAGCTTGCTAGGACCCGGGGAGCTGTTTTTT.

V and J are TRBV6-5 and TRBJ1-2; D call uncertain. Germline V lookup: CDR1 MNHEY, CDR2 SVGAGI. V gave up 6 bases and J gave up 3 bases, with 11 bases separating them. The CDR3 is made up of 13 amino acids. CDR3 loop: CASRSIGDYGYTF. The DNA of the CDR3 is TGTGCCAGCAGGTCGATTGGGGACTATGGCTACACCTTC.

This clone showed up just once. This chain uses TRBV7-8 with TRBJ2-7, with a possible D match to TRBD1 (6 bases). Germline values: CDR1 SGHVS, CDR2 FQNEAQ. The CDR3 is 15 amino acids. V was cut by 3 bases and J by 2 bases, with 14 bases left in between. In DNA form, the CDR3 reads TGTGCCAGCAGCTTCGTACAGGGTTTCGCCTACGAGCAGTACTTC. Residues: CASSFVQGFAYEQYF.

The chain combines TRBV9 with TRBJ1-3; 7 positions agree with TRBD1. CDR1 and CDR2 from the germline V gene are SGDLS and YYNGEE. J was trimmed by 0 bases and V by 0 bases; bases with no gene match: 3. CDR3 length: 16 amino acids. The CDR3 sequence: CASSVGGTVSGNTIYF. The CDR3 DNA is TGTGCCAGCAGCGTAGGAGGGACAGTCTCTGGAAACACCATATATTTT.

This rearrangement joins TRBV2 to TRBJ2-7; TRBD1 agrees at 8 bases. The germline V gene has CDR1 SNHLY and CDR2 FYNNEI. With V trimmed by 3 bases and J by 7 bases, 11 bases remained unmatched. The CDR3 totals 15 residues. The CDR3 region has the DNA TGTGCCAGCAGTGAGGGGACAGGCCTCCCCAGGGAGCAGTACTTC. Protein: CASSEGTGLPREQYF.

The chain joins TRBV27 to TRBJ1-5; TRBD1 matches at 8 bases. Unmatched junction bases numbered 12, after V lost 5 bases and J lost 0 bases. Germline V gene lookup returns CDR1 MNHEY and CDR2 SMNVEV (reference sequence). This CDR3 is 18 amino acids long. The CDR3 loop is CASSPRQGHPVSNQPQHF. The CDR3 bases are TGTGCCAGCAGTCCGAGACAGGGGCACCCCGTTAGCAATCAGCCCCAGCATTTT.

The chain carries TRBV10-3 and TRBJ2-7; either TRBD1 or TRBD2 may fit D (5 bases each). The CDR3 has 14 amino acids. The germline V gene has CDR1 ENHRY and CDR2 SYGVKD. The ends were cut back, 6 bases at V and 0 bases at J, with 12 bases in the middle. CDR3 residues: CAIRGPLSSYEQYF. For the CDR3, the DNA is TGTGCCATCAGGGGACCCTTGAGCTCCTACGAGCAGTACTTC.

The chain carries TRBV7-9 and TRBJ2-1; perhaps TRBD1 as D (6 bases). CDR3 length: 15 residues. V was shortened by 6 bases and J by 2 bases, with 14 bases between the two germline ends. Germline V gene sequence: CDR1 SEHNR, CDR2 FQNEAQ (reference sequence). CDR3 residues: CASRSWTEAYNEQFF. Written as DNA, the CDR3 is TGTGCCAGCAGGTCGTGGACAGAAGCCTACAATGAGCAGTTCTTC. Looking up the rest from reference TRBV7-9 and TRBJ2-1 gives the full variable domain: DTGVSQNPRHKITKRGQNVTFRCDPISEHNRLYWYRQTLGQGPEFLTYFQNEAQLEKSRLLSDRFSAERPKGSFSTLEIQRTEQGDSAMYLCASRSWTEAYNEQFFGPGTRLTVL.

This clone was seen once. The V and J genes are TRBV9 and TRBJ2-3; 9 bases align to TRBD2. This CDR3 is built from 15 residues. Trimming took 3 bases from V and 5 from J; bases not matched to a gene: 7. The germline gives CDR1 SGDLS, CDR2 YYNGEE. CDR3 sequence reads: CASSGSGSAVDTQYF. Here the CDR3 DNA reads TGTGCCAGCAGCGGTAGCGGGAGTGCCGTAGATACGCAGTATTTT.

J is TRBJ1-3 and V is TRBV27; D unclear. CDR1 and CDR2 from the germline V gene are MNHEY and SMNVEV (reference sequence). Deletions cut 6 bases from V and 0 bases from J, with 6 bases between. The CDR3 length is 13 residues. The CDR3 DNA reads TGTGCCAGCAGCGAGAGCTCTGGAAACACCATATATTTT. This translates into CASSESSGNTIYF.

The chain has TRBV27 and TRBJ2-7, with TRBD1 identical over 8 bases. The trim removed 1 base at V and 4 bases at J, leaving 9 bases unmatched. CDR1 MNHEY and CDR2 SMNVEV come from the germline V gene (reference sequence). The CDR3 consists of 16 residues. The CDR3 DNA follows: TGTGCCAGCAGTTTATACTCCGCCGGGACAGGTTACGAGCAGTACTTC. It encodes CASSLYSAGTGYEQYF.

As regards this clone: This sample includes further DNA sequences coding for the same CDR3. V gene TRBV5-1 combines with J gene TRBJ1-1; 8 nucleotides match TRBD1. After removal of 4 bases from V and 1 base from J, the junction contained 3 bases not matched to a gene. This CDR3 region has 14 residues. Germline V lookup: CDR1 SGHRS, CDR2 YFSETQ. The CDR3 reads CASSVGQGNTEAFF. DNA of the CDR3: TGCGCCAGCAGCGTAGGACAGGGGAACACTGAAGCTTTCTTT.

This chain links TRBV28 with TRBJ2-3; 9 bases agree with TRBD2. The ends lost 11 bases at V and 5 bases at J; junction bases unmatched: 11. This CDR3 contains 14 residues. The germline CDR1 and CDR2 sequences are MDHEN and SYDVKM. CDR3 in amino acids: CALGAGGPGDTQYF. The CDR3 DNA sequence: TGTGCCCTGGGGGCGGGAGGGCCAGGAGATACGCAGTATTTT.

As regards this clone: Additional DNA sequences in this sample encode the identical CDR3. V usage is TRBV11-2 and J usage is TRBJ2-1; tentatively, D is TRBD2 (6 bases). V lost 1 base to trimming and J lost 0 bases, with 7 bases between them. Germline CDR1 is SGHAT and CDR2 is FQNNGV. This CDR3 has 15 residues. The CDR3 coding sequence is TGTGCCAGCAGCTTAGTCGGGAGCTCCTACAATGAGCAGTTCTTC. Amino acid sequence: CASSLVGSSYNEQFF.

This clone showed up just once. The chain combines TRBV30 with TRBJ2-3; D unresolved. Per germline, CDR1 GTSNPN and CDR2 SVGIG (reference sequence). Trimming stripped 4 bases from V and 5 bases from J, with 4 bases between. The CDR3 has 10 amino acids. The CDR3 nucleotides read TGTGCCTGGAAACAAGATACGCAGTATTTT. It is translated as CAWKQDTQYF.

With respect to this clone: Different DNA sequences within this sample yield the same CDR3. The chain carries TRBV19 and TRBJ2-7; TRBD2 might be the D (6 bases). Germline V gives CDR1 LNHDA, CDR2 SQIVND (reference sequence). The CDR3 has 15 residues. V was trimmed by 3 bases and J by 2 bases, leaving 14 bases between them. The CDR3 sequence: CASSIGGTGAYEQYF. The DNA of the CDR3 is TGTGCCAGTAGTATCGGAGGTACGGGGGCCTACGAGCAGTACTTC.

CDR3 amino acids: CASRAVGGGGYGYTF. The CDR3 DNA reads TGTGCCAGCAGGGCGGTAGGGGGAGGGGGCTATGGCTACACCTTC. The chain joins TRBV27 to TRBJ1-2, with D possibly TRBD1 on 6 matching bases. V shed 6 bases and J shed 4 bases, with 18 bases lying between them. This CDR3 is 15 amino acids long. Germline CDR1 and CDR2: MNHEY and SMNVEV (reference sequence).

This chain joins TRBV5-1 and TRBJ2-1; D unclear. Trimming took off 0 bases at V and 6 bases at J, with 16 bases between the two ends. The CDR3 consists of 16 residues. Germline CDR1 and CDR2: SGHRS and YFSETQ. Written as DNA, the CDR3 is TGCGCCAGCAGCTTGGATGGGGTAAATTGGAGCAATGAGCAGTTCTTC. The encoded protein is CASSLDGVNWSNEQFF.

A single count supports this clone. V usage is TRBV9 and J usage is TRBJ2-1; D unresolved. Trimming cost V 2 bases and J 5 bases, with 8 bases left between them. This CDR3 has 13 amino acids. The germline V gene encodes CDR1 SGDLS and CDR2 YYNGEE. As DNA, the CDR3 is TGTGCCAGCAGCGTCGACCCCAACAATGAGCAGTTCTTC. The encoded protein is CASSVDPNNEQFF.

The gene calls are TRBV9 and TRBJ2-5, with D uncertain. The CDR3 runs to 15 residues. Germline loops: CDR1 SGDLS, CDR2 YYNGEE. V dropped 3 bases and J dropped 7 bases, with 19 bases sitting between them. Here the CDR3 reads CASSAGTVTVGTQYF. Written as DNA, the CDR3 is TGTGCCAGCAGCGCCGGTACAGTCACAGTCGGGACCCAGTACTTC. Looking up the rest from reference TRBV9 and TRBJ2-5 gives the full variable domain: DSGVTQTPKHLITATGQRVTLRCSPRSGDLSVYWYQQSLDQGLQFLIQYYNGEERAKGNILERFSAQQFPDLHSELNLSSLELGDSALYFCASSAGTVTVGTQYFGPGTRLLVL.

The chain is built from TRBV7-2 and TRBJ2-1, with D perhaps TRBD2 (5 bases). This CDR3 is 15 amino acids long. Germline CDR1 SGHTA, CDR2 FQGNSA. Deletions cut 5 bases from V and 4 bases from J, with 15 bases between. The CDR3 loop reads CASSPTRQSYNEQFF. In DNA, the CDR3 is TGTGCCAGCAGCCCAACTAGGCAGTCATACAATGAGCAGTTCTTC.